What follows are 26 T cell receptor beta chains derived from one specimen sequenced in a study of post-analysis software for immune sequencing data. Whole-study results and caveats: In patients, TRBV5-6, TRBV5-1 and TRBV20-1 belonged to roughly five TRBV segments found more frequently than in controls.

No antigen has been assigned to these receptors. The TCR beta cDNA libraries carried unique molecular identifiers. A single record per CDR3 protein comes from TCRdb applying MiXCR to the PCR reads. The top ten clones hold about an eighth of a sample with about 500,000 distinct CDR3 sequences, approximately 45% of them seen once. Input material: blood. The receptors derive from a girl aged 5-17 years with multiple sclerosis.

There are a few counts of this clonotype. The chain recombines TRBV6-5 with TRBJ2-7; TRBD2 aligns across 8 bases. V was clipped by 3 bases and J by 3 bases; unmatched bases: 1. The germline CDR1 and CDR2 sequences are MNHEY and SVGAGI. The CDR3 loop spans 13 amino acids. The CDR3 loop is CASSYTSGYEQYF. The CDR3 nucleotides read TGTGCCAGCAGTTATACTAGCGGCTACGAGCAGTACTTC.

The CDR3 sequence is CASTWDIQTQYF. CDR3 DNA: TGCGCCAGCACCTGGGACATTCAGACCCAGTACTTC. The chain uses TRBV5-1 and TRBJ2-5; D perhaps matches TRBD1 (6 bases). The V end was cut by 6 bases, the J end by 6 bases, with 12 bases between. The CDR3 loop spans 12 amino acids. In germline, CDR1 is SGHRS, CDR2 YFSETQ. Filled out from reference TRBV5-1 and TRBJ2-5, the complete variable domain reads KAGVTQTPRYLIKTRGQQVTLSCSPISGHRSVSWYQQTPGQGLQFLFEYFSETQRNKGNFPGRFSGRQFSNSRSEMNVSTLELGDSALYLCASTWDIQTQYFGPGTRLLVL.

The chain links TRBV5-1 to TRBJ1-2; D is ambiguous. Germline-derived CDR1 and CDR2 are SGHRS and YFSETQ. CDR3 length equals 16 residues. V was pared by 0 bases and J by 3 bases, with 15 bases between. CDR3 sequence reads: CASSLAGDLYDYGYTF. The CDR3 region has the DNA TGCGCCAGCAGCTTGGCCGGAGACCTCTATGACTATGGCTACACCTTC. The full variable domain, in which reference TRBV5-1 and TRBJ1-2 provide the parts outside the CDR3, is KAGVTQTPRYLIKTRGQQVTLSCSPISGHRSVSWYQQTPGQGLQFLFEYFSETQRNKGNFPGRFSGRQFSNSRSEMNVSTLELGDSALYLCASSLAGDLYDYGYTFGSGTRLTVV.

This clonotype turned up a few times. The chain has TRBV20-1 and TRBJ1-1, with unresolved D. Germline values: CDR1 DFQATT, CDR2 SNEGSKA (reference sequence). This CDR3 comprises 13 residues. The V end lost 1 base, the J end lost 6 bases, and 12 bases lay between the germline ends. DNA of the CDR3: TGCAGTGCTAGAGGGGCAGGAAGGTCTGAAGCTTTCTTT. Translating it yields CSARGAGRSEAFF.

The chain employs TRBV2 and TRBJ2-5, with a tentative D call TRBD2 (6 bases). Trimming stripped 3 bases from V and 2 bases from J, with 16 bases between. This CDR3 contains 16 residues. Germline V CDR1 and CDR2: SNHLY, FYNNEI. The CDR3 here is CASSDHAGLPQETQYF. CDR3 in DNA: TGTGCCAGCAGTGATCACGCGGGACTCCCACAAGAGACCCAGTACTTC.

The chain couples TRBV10-3 to TRBJ2-1; the match to TRBD1 covers 9 bases. The CDR3 length is 12 residues. V lost 9 bases and J lost 14; bases outside the gene matches: 11. In germline, CDR1 is ENHRY, CDR2 SYGVKD. The CDR3 DNA follows: TGTGCCATTGGGGAAGACAGGGGGTGGAAGTTCTTC. Its protein is CAIGEDRGWKFF.

This chain's CDR3 is CASSSGGSSTDTQYF. The CDR3 nucleotides are TGTGCCAGCAGTTCAGGGGGATCTAGCACAGATACGCAGTATTTT. The chain employs TRBV28 and TRBJ2-3, with 7 bases aligning to TRBD1. CDR3 length: 15 amino acids. The V and J ends lost 4 bases and 0 bases, in that order; junction bases with no gene match: 4. Germline values: CDR1 MDHEN, CDR2 SYDVKM.

The gene calls are TRBV5-1 and TRBJ1-5; D perhaps matches TRBD1 (5 bases). V was shortened by 4 bases and J by 0 bases, with 8 bases between the two germline ends. The CDR3 consists of 14 residues. From germline, CDR1 is SGHRS and CDR2 YFSETQ. CDR3 sequence (DNA): TGCGCCAGCAGCACGGGGGATAGCAATCAGCCCCAGCATTTT. As protein: CASSTGDSNQPQHF.

The chain recombines TRBV12-3 or TRBV12-4 with TRBJ2-1, with 9 nucleotides matching TRBD2. The CDR3 loop spans 17 amino acids. Trimming took 5 bases from V and 4 from J; bases not matched to a gene: 12. CDR3 region: CASSLQSGRTLYNEQFF. The CDR3 DNA is TGTGCCAGCAGTCTGCAAAGCGGGAGGACCCTGTACAATGAGCAGTTCTTC.

The chain uses TRBV7-3 and TRBJ2-3, with TRBD2 matching over 9 bases. Unmatched junction bases numbered 5, after V lost 4 bases and J lost 0 bases. CDR1 and CDR2 from the germline V gene are SGHTA and FQGTGA. CDR3 length: 16 residues. CDR3 residues: CASSSIAGASTDTQYF. The CDR3 nucleotides read TGTGCCAGCAGCTCCATAGCGGGAGCGAGCACAGATACGCAGTATTTT. Based on the CDR3 plus reference TRBV7-3 and TRBJ2-3, the full variable domain is GAGVSQTPSNKVTEKGKYVELRCDPISGHTALYWYRQSLGQGPEFLIYFQGTGAADDSGLPNDRFFAVRPEGSVSTLKIQRTERGDSAVYLCASSSIAGASTDTQYFGPGTRLTVL.

In its sample, this clonotype was seen a few times. This sequence joins TRBV29-1 and TRBJ2-7; 8 bases match TRBD1. Germline-derived CDR1 and CDR2 are SQVTM and ANQGSEA. J gave up 0 bases and V 4 bases, and 8 bases lay outside the gene matches. The CDR3 is 15 residues long. CDR3 bases: TGCAGCGTTGGACAGGACAGGGCGTTCTCCTACGAGCAGTACTTC. Translating it yields CSVGQDRAFSYEQYF.

This clonotype was counted between two and nine times. The gene calls are TRBV7-2 and TRBJ2-3; 10 positions agree with TRBD1. There are 17 residues in the CDR3. V was clipped by 5 bases and J by 0 bases; unmatched bases: 8. Germline values: CDR1 SGHTA, CDR2 FQGNSA. CDR3 in amino acids: CASSPTGTGVSTDTQYF. The CDR3 DNA reads TGTGCCAGCAGCCCAACAGGGACAGGGGTTAGCACAGATACGCAGTATTTT.

The genes are TRBV12-3 or TRBV12-4 and TRBJ2-1; the D is unclear. Trimming removed 3 bases from V and 10 bases from J, with 7 bases in between. This CDR3 has 11 residues. The CDR3 protein is CASSFGYEQFF. CDR3 bases: TGTGCCAGCAGTTTCGGATACGAGCAGTTCTTC.

This clonotype has more than one count but fewer than ten. This chain connects TRBV4-2 to TRBJ2-7; 13 nucleotides agree with TRBD2. This CDR3 is built from 17 residues. CDR1 is LGHNA, CDR2 YNFKEQ, per germline. V was pared by 4 bases and J by 0 bases, with 6 bases of the junction left unmatched. The chain's CDR3 is CASSPGTSGTHSYEQYF. The CDR3 DNA reads TGTGCCAGCAGCCCCGGGACTAGCGGGACCCACTCCTACGAGCAGTACTTC.

This chain connects TRBV7-2 to TRBJ2-1; 10 bases agree with TRBD2. V was clipped by 3 bases and J by 2 bases; unmatched bases: 4. The CDR3 extends over 16 amino acids. Germline assignment: CDR1 SGHTA and CDR2 FQGNSA. DNA of the CDR3: TGTGCCAGCAGCTTTGGGCTAGCGGGAGCCTACAATGAGCAGTTCTTC. Its translation is CASSFGLAGAYNEQFF.

The rearrangement uses TRBV12-3 or TRBV12-4 and TRBJ2-1; 7 positions match TRBD2. With V trimmed by 2 bases and J by 6 bases, 10 bases remained unmatched. The CDR3 has 16 amino acids. The CDR3 bases are TGTGCCAGCAGTTTACAAGCGGGGTCCCTCAGCAATGAGCAGTTCTTC. Its protein product is CASSLQAGSLSNEQFF.

As to this clonotype: In this CDR3 the conserved last residue, phenylalanine or tryptophan, is missing, so a read error is likely. The rearrangement uses TRBV20-1 and TRBJ2-3; 11 nucleotides align to TRBD2. CDR1 is DFQATT, CDR2 SNEGSKA, per germline (reference sequence). This CDR3 comprises 15 residues. CDR3 in amino acids: CNPGLAAEGGNTQYL. The CDR3, as DNA: TGCAACCCGGGACTAGCGGCCGAGGGCGGGAATACGCAGTATCTT.

This clonotype showed up many times. The chain couples TRBV10-3 to TRBJ2-6, with unresolved D. The germline V gene encodes CDR1 ENHRY and CDR2 SYGVKD. The CDR3 covers 15 residues. V was pared by 10 bases and J by 0 bases, with 13 bases between. The DNA for the CDR3 is TGTGCCACCCGGGCAGTCAGCTCTGGGGCCAACGTCCTGACTTTC. Translated, it gives CATRAVSSGANVLTF.

This clonotype was counted once. This chain uses TRBV27 with TRBJ2-7; D is uncertain. V lost 0 bases, J lost 2 bases, and 14 bases lay in between. Germline V gives CDR1 MNHEY, CDR2 SMNVEV (reference sequence). The CDR3 is 16 residues long. CDR3 sequence: CASSLSAPRATYEQYF. CDR3 bases: TGTGCCAGCAGTTTATCGGCCCCAAGGGCCACCTACGAGCAGTACTTC.

The CDR3 reads CSAAREERADTQYF. The DNA for the CDR3 is TGCAGTGCTGCCCGGGAGGAGAGGGCAGATACGCAGTATTTT. The chain is built from TRBV20-1 and TRBJ2-3, with 7 bases fitting TRBD2. The CDR3 has 14 residues. Germline V lookup: CDR1 DFQATT, CDR2 SNEGSKA (reference sequence). V was pared by 5 bases and J by 4 bases, with 9 bases of the junction left unmatched.

This chain connects TRBV12-3 or TRBV12-4 to TRBJ1-2, with D possibly matching TRBD1 (5 bases). The CDR3 runs to 12 residues. Trimming stripped 4 bases from V and 13 bases from J, with 16 bases between. For the CDR3, the DNA is TGTGCCAGCAGTTCCCCAGGGCCAGCGCGCACCTTC. This encodes CASSSPGPARTF.

This clonotype showed up just a few times. This chain joins TRBV7-9 and TRBJ2-7; 8 bases are shared with TRBD1. The germline CDR1 and CDR2 sequences are SEHNR and FQNEAQ (reference sequence). Trimming took 1 base from V and 2 from J; bases not matched to a gene: 4. The CDR3 has 15 residues. The CDR3 sequence: CASSLEDRDPYEQYF. For the CDR3, the DNA is TGTGCCAGCAGCTTAGAGGACAGGGACCCCTACGAGCAGTACTTC.

Note on this clonotype: The junction departs from the called germline gene at one end, perhaps through a read error. V gene TRBV29-1 combines with J gene TRBJ2-1; D ambiguous. Germline CDR1 is SQVTM and CDR2 is ANQGSEA. The CDR3 has 14 amino acids. CDR3 protein: CSVEGLGSYNVQFF. The DNA of the CDR3 is TGCAGCGTTGAAGGTCTGGGATCCTACAATGTGCAGTTCTTC.

This clonotype appeared once. This chain links TRBV7-6 with TRBJ1-1, with D maybe TRBD1 (6 bases). Germline V CDR1 and CDR2: SGHVS, FNYEAQ. The ends were cut back, 1 base at V and 4 bases at J, with 19 bases in the middle. The CDR3 has 17 amino acids. The CDR3 is CASSLVGGIGGRTEAFF. The DNA for the CDR3 is TGTGCCAGCAGCTTAGTGGGAGGAATTGGGGGGCGCACTGAAGCTTTCTTT.

This clonotype has a handful of counts. The chain employs TRBV29-1 and TRBJ2-1, with D perhaps given as TRBD1 or TRBD2 (5 bases each). Trimming cost V 4 bases and J 0 bases, with 13 bases left between them. Per germline, CDR1 SQVTM and CDR2 ANQGSEA. The CDR3 consists of 15 residues. The chain's CDR3 is CSVVYVGVSYNEQFF. CDR3 DNA sequence: TGCAGCGTTGTATATGTGGGGGTCTCCTACAATGAGCAGTTCTTC.

The V call is TRBV5-1, the J call TRBJ2-1; possible D gene TRBD2, 7 bases. The CDR3 length is 14 residues. Germline assignment: CDR1 SGHRS and CDR2 YFSETQ. Trimming removed 1 base at V and 10 bases at J, with 15 bases between. Here the CDR3 reads CASSLLGGGEEQFF. In DNA form, the CDR3 reads TGCGCCAGCAGCTTGTTAGGAGGGGGGGAGGAGCAGTTCTTC.